Reported below is one T cell receptor (beta chain). Per germline, CDR1 MNHEY and CDR2 SVGAGI. CDR3 length: 15 amino acids. Trimming cost V 4 bases and J 5 bases; bases outside gene matches: 2. Profiling relied on immunoSEQ multiplex PCR, and the TCRdb table lists in-frame clones only, not all of them. The sample has hundreds of thousands of clones; approximately 86% are singletons. This sample is part of a study of Ad26.COV2.S vaccination and SARS-CoV-2 variants. Sample treatment: about 20 received Ad26.COV2.S at low or high dose, single or two shots; 5 received placebo; per-sample allocation not given. Day 63 after the first injection of vaccine or placebo was the sampling time.

Sequencing was performed on peripheral blood, taken in a trial of Ad26.COV2.S vaccine versus placebo. The chain has TRBV6-5 and TRBJ2-1; 13 positions agree with TRBD2. The clonotype comes from a person aged 18-60 years who received the Ad26.COV2.S COVID-19 vaccine or a placebo. The CDR3 protein is CASSSGLAGDNEQFF. The CDR3 DNA follows: TGTGCCAGCAGTTCAGGACTAGCGGGGGACAATGAGCAGTTCTTC.